Presented here are 21 T cell receptor beta chains from one specimen sequenced in a study of T cell changes during pregnancy in multiple sclerosis (dated by TCRdb to about 2019). The method was the immunoSEQ multiplex PCR assay. TCRdb obtained this table from immuneACCESS and retained in-frame rearrangements with V and J assigned. These tables miss some clones; where compared with another copy, unresolved V genes account for less than half of the shortfall, and the remainder is unexplained. A total of around 66,000 clones appear in this sample, roughly 91% of them only once. Of the sample, over 1% is held by the ten largest clones. The specimen comprised peripheral blood, sampled after pregnancy. The receptors here all came from a female donor in good health, enrolled as a control in a pregnancy study.

This chain joins TRBV4-3 and TRBJ2-7; D is uncertain. V was cut by 1 base and J by 0 bases, with 13 bases left in between. Germline CDR1 and CDR2: LGHNA and YSLEER. This CDR3 is 16 amino acids long. CDR3 residues: CASSQVSVFSSYEQYF. CDR3 bases: TGCGCCAGCAGCCAAGTATCTGTTTTTAGCTCCTACGAGCAGTACTTC.

V usage is TRBV19 and J usage is TRBJ1-1; the match to TRBD1 covers 8 bases. Germline CDR1 LNHDA, CDR2 SQIVND (reference sequence). The CDR3 runs to 13 residues. The trim removed 5 bases at V and 8 bases at J, leaving 7 bases unmatched. The CDR3 here is CASSLRTGTEAFF. CDR3 in DNA: TGTGCCAGTAGTTTGCGGACAGGGACAGAAGCTTTCTTT.

The genes are TRBV23-1 and TRBJ2-4; possibly TRBD1 for D (7 bases). TRBV23-1 is marked as an open reading frame, function uncertain. The CDR3 is made up of 17 amino acids. The germline V and J ends were trimmed by 11 bases and 3 bases, with 26 bases remaining between them. The CDR3 region is CAPGPGQRRDGKNIQYF. CDR3 in DNA: TGCGCCCCAGGGCCGGGACAGAGGAGGGACGGCAAAAACATTCAGTACTTC.

Only a few counts were recorded for this clone. The V call is TRBV7-2, the J call TRBJ2-7; D is undetermined. The CDR3 sequence is 14 residues long. Trimming removed 0 bases at V and 6 bases at J, with 12 bases between. Germline CDR1 SGHTA, CDR2 FQGNSA. The CDR3 DNA sequence: TGTGCCAGCAGCTTAGCGATCAGGATTGGCGAGCAGTACTTC. It encodes CASSLAIRIGEQYF.

The rearrangement joins TRBV7-2 to TRBJ1-5; 8 positions match TRBD1. Germline CDR1 is SGHTA and CDR2 is FQGNSA. J gave up 8 bases and V 5 bases, and 14 bases lay outside the gene matches. There are 16 residues in the CDR3. The CDR3 coding sequence is TGTGCCAGCAGCCCGGACAGGGCCTTAGTCACTGAGCCCCAGCATTTT. Translation: CASSPDRALVTEPQHF.

The chain links TRBV11-2 to TRBJ1-6; D not resolved. The CDR3 length is 14 residues. V was shortened by 1 base and J by 6 bases, with 7 bases between the two germline ends. The germline CDR1 and CDR2 sequences are SGHAT and FQNNGV. CDR3 bases: TGTGCCAGCAGCTTAGCTATGAGTAATTCACCCCTCCACTTT. It codes for CASSLAMSNSPLHF. Full variable domain (rest looked up from reference TRBV11-2 and TRBJ1-6): EAGVAQSPRYKIIEKRQSVAFWCNPISGHATLYWYQQILGQGPKLLIQFQNNGVVDDSQLPKDRFSAERLKGVDSTLKIQPAKLEDSAVYLCASSLAMSNSPLHFGNGTRLTVT.

V is TRBV27 and J is TRBJ1-1; 12 bases match TRBD1. Germline values: CDR1 MNHEY, CDR2 SMNVEV (reference sequence). V gave up 10 bases and J gave up 11 bases; unmatched junction bases: 8. There are 12 residues in the CDR3. CDR3 coding DNA: TGTGCCATCAGGGACAGGGGGCTGAGGGCTTTCTTT. It is translated as CAIRDRGLRAFF.

The V call is TRBV15, the J call TRBJ2-1; 8 bases are shared with TRBD1. The trim removed 1 base at V and 7 bases at J, leaving 6 bases unmatched. Per the germline V gene, CDR1 is LNHNV and CDR2 is YYDKDF (reference sequence). The CDR3 has 15 residues. The CDR3, as DNA: TGTGCCACCAGCAGAGCCGGACAGGGTAAGAATGAGCAGTTCTTC. This codes for CATSRAGQGKNEQFF.

V is TRBV18 and J is TRBJ2-3; TRBD2 might be the D (5 bases). Germline V gene data show CDR1 as KGHSH and CDR2 as LQKENI. V was shortened by 3 bases and J by 6 bases, with 7 bases between the two germline ends. There are 12 residues in the CDR3. This CDR3 reads CASSPRGDTQYF. The CDR3 region has the DNA TGTGCCAGCTCACCTCGAGGGGATACGCAGTATTTT.

The V and J genes are TRBV7-2 and TRBJ2-7, with D possibly being TRBD2 (5 bases). The CDR3 totals 13 residues. Trimming took off 2 bases at V and 5 bases at J, with 10 bases between the two ends. CDR1 and CDR2 (germline): SGHTA, FQGNSA. The CDR3 here is CASSLFSGNEQYF. Here the CDR3 DNA reads TGTGCCAGCAGCTTATTCTCGGGGAACGAGCAGTACTTC.

CDR3 nucleotide sequence: TGTGCCAGCAGCATAACCGACAAGGGGAGGCCTGGAAACACCATATATTTT. This encodes CASSITDKGRPGNTIYF. The chain carries TRBV9 and TRBJ1-3, with a possible D match to TRBD1 (5 bases). The germline gives CDR1 SGDLS, CDR2 YYNGEE. V was shortened by 4 bases and J by 2 bases, with 19 bases between the two germline ends. The CDR3 is made up of 17 amino acids.

The rearrangement joins TRBV2 to TRBJ1-5, with TRBD1 as a possible D gene (5 bases). The CDR3 extends over 14 amino acids. Germline CDR1 and CDR2: SNHLY and FYNNEI. Trimming pared 6 bases from V and 6 bases from J, leaving 15 bases between. The CDR3 here is CASSGVGEGQPQHF. CDR3 nucleotides: TGTGCCAGCAGCGGAGTGGGGGAGGGTCAGCCCCAGCATTTT.

The chain links TRBV15 to TRBJ1-1; TRBD1 aligns across 11 bases. The CDR3 contains 15 residues. J was trimmed by 6 bases and V by 5 bases; bases with no gene match: 8. Per the germline V gene, CDR1 is LNHNV and CDR2 is YYDKDF (reference sequence). Here the CDR3 reads CATSGRTGGHAEAFF. The CDR3, as DNA: TGTGCCACCAGCGGACGGACAGGGGGCCACGCTGAAGCTTTCTTT.

V gene TRBV9 combines with J gene TRBJ1-1; TRBD1 might be the D (6 bases). The V end was cut by 0 bases, the J end by 1 base, with 13 bases between. The CDR3 runs to 16 residues. Germline CDR1 and CDR2: SGDLS and YYNGEE. The CDR3 sequence: CASSVGSQGPNTEAFF. As DNA, the CDR3 is TGTGCCAGCAGCGTAGGCTCACAGGGACCGAACACTGAAGCTTTCTTT.

The chain carries TRBV13 and TRBJ2-1; 8 bases line up with TRBD2. V lost 7 bases and J lost 6; bases outside the gene matches: 8. This CDR3 spans 14 amino acids. Germline-derived CDR1 and CDR2 are PRHDT and FYEKMQ (reference sequence). CDR3 in DNA: TGTGCCAGCACCAAGCGGGGGCCCCTCAATGAGCAGTTCTTC. This gives the protein CASTKRGPLNEQFF.

The rearrangement links TRBV25-1 to TRBJ2-1, with D unclear. The CDR3 spans 17 residues. The V end was cut by 5 bases, the J end by 5 bases, with 22 bases between. Germline loops: CDR1 MGHDK, CDR2 SYGVNS. CDR3 in amino acids: CASSRHGIPPNNNEQFF. As DNA, the CDR3 is TGTGCCAGCAGTCGACACGGCATACCACCCAATAACAATGAGCAGTTCTTC.

The chain has TRBV7-2 and TRBJ2-7; TRBD1 matches at 7 bases. Per germline, CDR1 SGHTA and CDR2 FQGNSA. The V gene end was trimmed by 4 bases and the J gene end by 6 bases; junction bases not matched to a gene: 6. This CDR3 contains 13 residues. CDR3 sequence (DNA): TGTGCCAGCAGCTCGACAGGGTTGAGCGAGCAGTACTTC. Its protein is CASSSTGLSEQYF.

The chain employs TRBV14 and TRBJ2-2; unclear D gene. Trimming removed 6 bases at V and 8 bases at J, with 13 bases between. This CDR3 has 13 amino acids. Germline values: CDR1 SGHDN, CDR2 FVKESK. The CDR3 bases are TGTGCCAGCAGTACAGTCGCGTCAGGGGAGCTGTTTTTT. This encodes CASSTVASGELFF.

The genes are TRBV5-8 and TRBJ1-6, with TRBD1 matching 7 bases. This CDR3 has 13 residues. Germline values: CDR1 SGHTS, CDR2 YDEGEE. V shed 4 bases, J shed 9 bases, and the junction held 4 bases outside the gene matches. This CDR3 is CASSLDRFSPLHF. The CDR3 nucleotides read TGTGCCAGCAGCCTGGACAGGTTTTCACCCCTCCACTTT.

The chain uses TRBV6-6 and TRBJ2-2; unclear D gene. This CDR3 has 12 residues. V was pared by 0 bases and J by 6 bases, with 2 bases between. The V gene's germline CDR1 is MNHNY and CDR2 SVGAGI (reference sequence). The CDR3 loop reads CASSYSAGELFF. The CDR3 region has the DNA TGTGCCAGCAGTTACTCCGCCGGGGAGCTGTTTTTT.

The rearrangement uses TRBV20-1 and TRBJ1-1; unclear D gene. The germline gives CDR1 DFQATT, CDR2 SNEGSKA (reference sequence). The CDR3 has 11 amino acids. The CDR3 bases are TGCAGCCTCAGCGTGAACACTGAAGCTTTCTTT. Its protein is CSLSVNTEAFF.